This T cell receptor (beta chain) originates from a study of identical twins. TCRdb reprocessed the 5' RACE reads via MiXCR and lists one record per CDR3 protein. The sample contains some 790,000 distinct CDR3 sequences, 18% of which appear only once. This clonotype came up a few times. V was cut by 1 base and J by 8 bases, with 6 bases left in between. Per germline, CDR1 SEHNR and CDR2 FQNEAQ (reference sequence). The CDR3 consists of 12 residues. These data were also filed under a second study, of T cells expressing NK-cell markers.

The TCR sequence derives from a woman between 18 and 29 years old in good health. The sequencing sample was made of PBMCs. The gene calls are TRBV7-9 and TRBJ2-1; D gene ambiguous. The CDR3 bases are TGTGCCAGCAGCTTAGTTCTCGATGAGCAGTTCTTC. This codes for CASSLVLDEQFF.